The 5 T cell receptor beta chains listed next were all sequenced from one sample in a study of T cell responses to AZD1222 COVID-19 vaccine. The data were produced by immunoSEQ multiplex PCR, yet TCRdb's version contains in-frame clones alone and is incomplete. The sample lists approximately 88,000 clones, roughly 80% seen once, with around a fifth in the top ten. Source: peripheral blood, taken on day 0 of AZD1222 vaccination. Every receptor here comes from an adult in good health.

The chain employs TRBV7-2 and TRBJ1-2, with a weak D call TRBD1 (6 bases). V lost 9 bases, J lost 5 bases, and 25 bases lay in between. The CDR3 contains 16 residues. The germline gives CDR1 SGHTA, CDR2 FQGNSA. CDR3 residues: CARESQGEGCEYGYTF. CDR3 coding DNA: TGTGCCAGGGAGTCACAGGGAGAAGGATGTGAGTATGGCTACACCTTC.

The CDR3 is CASSSRGGGLYEQYF. As DNA, the CDR3 is TGTGCCAGCAGTTCACGGGGGGGCGGTCTCTACGAGCAGTACTTC. This chain uses TRBV7-2 with TRBJ2-7; TRBD2 matches 8 bases. CDR3 length: 15 residues. The V and J ends lost 6 bases and 3 bases, in that order; junction bases with no gene match: 10. The germline V gene encodes CDR1 SGHTA and CDR2 FQGNSA.

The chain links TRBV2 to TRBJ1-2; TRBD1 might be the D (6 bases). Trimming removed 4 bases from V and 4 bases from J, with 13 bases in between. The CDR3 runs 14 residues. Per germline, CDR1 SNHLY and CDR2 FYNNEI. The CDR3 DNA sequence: TGTGCCAGCAGTGGGGTCAGGGGAGGCTATGGCTACACCTTC. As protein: CASSGVRGGYGYTF.

As DNA, the CDR3 is TGTGCCAGCAGCCGACAGGGGAACACTGAAGCTTTCTTT. Residues: CASSRQGNTEAFF. The chain has TRBV7-2 and TRBJ1-1; 7 bases agree with TRBD1. The junction had 1 base not matched to a gene; V was cut back by 5 bases and J by 1 base. Germline lookup yields CDR1 SGHTA and CDR2 FQGNSA. The CDR3 is made up of 13 amino acids.

CDR3 amino acids: CASSLGVGARGLDSPLHF. Here the CDR3 DNA reads TGTGCCAGCAGTTTAGGTGTCGGGGCCCGAGGACTAGATTCACCCCTCCACTTT. The V gene is TRBV27, the J gene TRBJ1-6, with a possible D match to TRBD1 (5 bases). Between the trimmed V and J ends, which lost 2 bases and 8 bases, there was a span of 22 bases. This CDR3 has 18 residues. Germline lookup yields CDR1 MNHEY and CDR2 SMNVEV (reference sequence).